The 26 T cell receptor beta chains below come from one sample, sequenced in a study of cytomegalovirus exposure and HLA in healthy donors. The primer mix had 60 Vbeta and 13 Jbeta primers. The data were produced by immunoSEQ multiplex PCR, yet TCRdb's version contains in-frame clones alone and is incomplete. The data contain 40,000 or so clones, 74% of them seen just once; the ten biggest clones take up roughly 6%. Sequences were obtained from PBMCs. The receptors come from a man younger than 45 in good health and CMV-seronegative.

This clone has just one count. At one end the junction does not follow the germline gene, possibly because of a read error. The chain has TRBV7-9 and TRBJ1-2; TRBD1 might be the D (5 bases). Germline V gene lookup returns CDR1 SEHNR and CDR2 FQNEAQ (reference sequence). This CDR3 is 15 amino acids long. CDR3 DNA sequence: TGTTCCAGCAGCTTAGGGGCGGTGGGGGAGGATGGCTACACCTTC. Translation gives CSSSLGAVGEDGYTF. Full variable domain (outside the CDR3, taken from reference TRBV7-9 and TRBJ1-2): DTGVSQNPRHKITKRGQNVTFRCDPISEHNRLYWYRQTLGQGPEFLTYFQNEAQLEKSRLLSDRFSAERPKGSFSTLEIQRTEQGDSAMYLCSSSLGAVGEDGYTFGSGTRLTVV.

J is TRBJ2-5 and V is TRBV5-1, with a possible D match to TRBD1 (6 bases). The CDR3 runs 13 residues. V lost 5 bases to trimming and J lost 5 bases, with 13 bases between them. Germline values: CDR1 SGHRS, CDR2 YFSETQ. The CDR3 spells CASSSGGIETQYF. Written as DNA, the CDR3 is TGCGCCAGCAGTAGTGGGGGCATTGAGACCCAGTACTTC.

The V and J genes are TRBV5-1 and TRBJ1-1; D not resolved. V dropped 2 bases and J dropped 1 base, with 9 bases sitting between them. The CDR3 is made up of 14 amino acids. Per germline, CDR1 SGHRS and CDR2 YFSETQ. DNA of the CDR3: TGCGCCAGCAGCTTTCGGCCGGGGAACACTGAAGCTTTCTTT. This sequence encodes CASSFRPGNTEAFF.

This clone occurred a few times. The rearrangement uses TRBV10-3 and TRBJ2-3; maybe TRBD2 (6 bases). Germline CDR1 and CDR2: ENHRY and SYGVKD. V was clipped by 0 bases and J by 3 bases, with 19 bases between them. The CDR3 totals 18 residues. Here the CDR3 reads CAISESSLTGVGTDTQYF. As DNA, the CDR3 is TGTGCCATCAGTGAGTCGTCCCTCACGGGAGTAGGGACAGATACGCAGTATTTT.

The genes are TRBV7-2 and TRBJ2-2; possibly TRBD2 for D (5 bases). From germline, CDR1 is SGHTA and CDR2 FQGNSA. The V gene lost 7 bases and the J gene lost 9 bases, with 9 bases spanning the gap. The CDR3 loop spans 11 amino acids. CDR3: CASTLGRELFF. CDR3 DNA: TGTGCCAGCACCCTCGGGAGGGAGCTGTTTTTT.

This sequence joins TRBV7-8 and TRBJ2-2; 8 nucleotides align to TRBD1. There are 20 residues in the CDR3. CDR1 and CDR2 from the germline V gene are SGHVS and FQNEAQ. Unmatched junction bases numbered 19, after V lost 7 bases and J lost 0 bases. For the CDR3, the DNA is TGTGCCAGCACCGTAAGGGCTCGGACAGGGATAGATACGAACACCGGGGAGCTGTTTTTT. Its translation: CASTVRARTGIDTNTGELFF.

The rearrangement joins TRBV27 to TRBJ2-2; 9 bases fit TRBD1. V was clipped by 5 bases and J by 2 bases; unmatched bases: 6. The CDR3 sequence is 16 residues long. The V gene's germline CDR1 is MNHEY and CDR2 SMNVEV (reference sequence). The CDR3 region is CASSARQGVNTGELFF. The CDR3 nucleotides read TGTGCCAGCAGTGCTCGACAGGGGGTCAACACCGGGGAGCTGTTTTTT.

This clone was counted a few times. This chain uses TRBV6-5 with TRBJ2-7, with D perhaps TRBD1 (6 bases). The V end lost 6 bases, the J end lost 3 bases, and 12 bases lay between the germline ends. The CDR3 consists of 13 residues. CDR1 and CDR2 (germline): MNHEY, SVGAGI. As DNA, the CDR3 is TGTGCCAGCAGGAGGGGGACCAGCTACGAGCAGTACTTC. This codes for CASRRGTSYEQYF.

This clone was seen only a few times. The V and J genes are TRBV28 and TRBJ1-2; tentatively, D is TRBD1 (6 bases). The CDR3 is 15 residues long. Germline-derived CDR1 and CDR2 are MDHEN and SYDVKM. The V end was cut by 3 bases, the J end by 2 bases, with 13 bases between. This CDR3 is CASSFDRWSNYGYTF. The DNA of the CDR3 is TGTGCCAGCAGTTTTGACAGGTGGTCAAACTATGGCTACACCTTC.

This chain uses TRBV4-1 with TRBJ2-5, with 12 bases lining up with TRBD2. The CDR3 is made up of 16 amino acids. Germline V gives CDR1 MGHRA, CDR2 YSYEKL. V dropped 1 base and J dropped 6; count of bases not matched to a gene: 6. CDR3 sequence: CASSQVASGRVKTQYF. DNA of the CDR3: TGCGCCAGCAGCCAAGTGGCTAGCGGGAGGGTAAAGACCCAGTACTTC.

This clone was seen a single time. An end of the junction does not agree with germline; a read error may underlie this. The chain links TRBV7-9 to TRBJ2-1, with 14 bases matching TRBD2. The germline gives CDR1 SEHNR, CDR2 FQNEAQ (reference sequence). The CDR3 spans 17 residues. CDR3 amino acids: CSSDRLTSGRAEKEQFF. The DNA for the CDR3 is TGTTCCAGCGACCGCCTGACTAGCGGGAGGGCCGAGAAGGAGCAGTTCTTC.

The V and J genes are TRBV15 and TRBJ2-1; 14 positions agree with TRBD2. This CDR3 region has 20 residues. V trimming: 5 bases; J trimming: 5 bases; junction bases outside the gene matches: 17. CDR1 is LNHNV, CDR2 YYDKDF, per germline (reference sequence). The CDR3 DNA is TGTGCCACCAGCTCTCTTATCGGGACTAGCGGGGGTGACGGGAACAATGAGCAGTTCTTC. Translating gives CATSSLIGTSGGDGNNEQFF.

The chain employs TRBV7-9 and TRBJ2-1, with a weak D call TRBD1 (8 bases). Trimming cost V 0 bases and J 9 bases, with 21 bases left between them. CDR3 length: 17 amino acids. Per germline, CDR1 SEHNR and CDR2 FQNEAQ (reference sequence). Here the CDR3 DNA reads TGTGCCAGCAGCTTAGCGGACGGGACAGGCCGGGGGGTTGAGCAGTTCTTC. It is translated as CASSLADGTGRGVEQFF. The full variable domain, in which reference TRBV7-9 and TRBJ2-1 provide the parts outside the CDR3, is DTGVSQNPRHKITKRGQNVTFRCDPISEHNRLYWYRQTLGQGPEFLTYFQNEAQLEKSRLLSDRFSAERPKGSFSTLEIQRTEQGDSAMYLCASSLADGTGRGVEQFFGPGTRLTVL.

V is TRBV6-4 and J is TRBJ2-1; 10 nucleotides match TRBD1. CDR1 and CDR2 (germline): MRHNA, SNTAGT. Trimming cost V 2 bases and J 8 bases; bases outside gene matches: 6. CDR3 length equals 15 residues. The CDR3 DNA reads TGTGCCAGCAGTGACGGGACAGGGGCCGGGGATGAGCAGTTCTTC. It yields the protein CASSDGTGAGDEQFF.

The chain is built from TRBV6-1 and TRBJ2-2, with D possibly TRBD1 on 6 matching bases. Germline V gene lookup returns CDR1 MNHNS and CDR2 SASEGT. There are 15 residues in the CDR3. With 6 bases removed from V and 9 bases from J, the gap between germline ends came to 20 bases. CDR3 in amino acids: CASRTGGSTTRELFF. The CDR3 DNA reads TGTGCCAGCAGGACAGGTGGGAGTACTACCCGGGAGCTGTTTTTT.

J is TRBJ2-1 and V is TRBV2; TRBD2 might be the D (6 bases). The CDR3 is made up of 12 amino acids. The V and J ends lost 3 bases and 8 bases respectively, with 8 bases between them. The germline gives CDR1 SNHLY, CDR2 FYNNEI. The DNA of the CDR3 is TGTGCCAGCAGTGAGGTAGCGGATGAGCAGTTCTTC. The encoded protein is CASSEVADEQFF.

This clone has a handful of counts. The gene calls are TRBV10-2 and TRBJ2-1; 9 positions match TRBD2. CDR1 is WSHSY and CDR2 is SAAADI in the germline V gene. The CDR3 covers 15 residues. J was trimmed by 0 bases and V by 3 bases; bases with no gene match: 0. The CDR3 DNA follows: TGCGCCAGCAGTGATAGCGGGGGCTCCTACAATGAGCAGTTCTTC. As protein: CASSDSGGSYNEQFF.

The CDR3 DNA sequence: TGTGCCAGCGGGTGGAGAGAGAACACTGAAGCTTTCTTT. Translating gives CASGWRENTEAFF. This chain links TRBV2 with TRBJ1-1; no reliable D call. The germline V and J ends were trimmed by 8 bases and 1 base, with 11 bases remaining between them. The CDR3 runs 13 residues. Per the germline V gene, CDR1 is SNHLY and CDR2 is FYNNEI.

The CDR3 DNA follows: TGTGCCAGCTCACCACCGACAGGGCAGGGTGAAAAACTGTTTTTT. Amino acids: CASSPPTGQGEKLFF. The J gene is TRBJ1-4, the V gene TRBV18, with 7 bases identical to TRBD1. V lost 0 bases to trimming and J lost 7 bases; unmatched junction nucleotides: 5. Looked up from germline, CDR1 is KGHSH and CDR2 is LQKENI. CDR3 size: 15 residues.

The chain carries TRBV28 and TRBJ2-7; 12 nucleotides match TRBD2. The CDR3 extends over 17 amino acids. Looked up from germline, CDR1 is MDHEN and CDR2 is SYDVKM. Unmatched junction bases numbered 14, after V lost 7 bases and J lost 4 bases. The CDR3 region has the DNA TGTGCCAGCACCACGACCGGGACTAGCGGGCCTGAGTACGAGCAGTACTTC. Amino acids: CASTTTGTSGPEYEQYF.

The genes are TRBV6-1 and TRBJ2-5; D unclear. The better agreement between TRBJ2-7 and the DNA end casts doubt on the J call. Germline V lookup: CDR1 MNHNS, CDR2 SASEGT. The CDR3 has 11 residues. CDR3 amino acids: CASSEYYEQYF. DNA of the CDR3: TGTGCCAGCAGTGAATACTACGAGCAGTACTTC.

The chain joins TRBV19 to TRBJ2-5; D is possibly TRBD1 (6 bases). The CDR3 is made up of 15 amino acids. CDR1 is LNHDA, CDR2 SQIVND, per germline (reference sequence). Between the trimmed V and J ends, which lost 5 bases and 0 bases, there was a span of 13 bases. CDR3 region: CASSPARGHQETQYF. The CDR3 bases are TGTGCCAGTAGTCCTGCCAGGGGACACCAAGAGACCCAGTACTTC.

The chain combines TRBV5-1 with TRBJ2-1; 10 bases line up with TRBD2. This CDR3 contains 13 residues. Per the germline V gene, CDR1 is SGHRS and CDR2 is YFSETQ. V gave up 5 bases and J gave up 7 bases; unmatched junction bases: 3. The CDR3: CASRTGLANEQFF. The CDR3 DNA reads TGCGCCAGCAGGACGGGACTAGCGAATGAGCAGTTCTTC.

This clone came up once. This chain joins TRBV21-1 and TRBJ2-7; the table calls TRBD2, which could not be checked here. TRBV21-1 is annotated as a pseudogene. This CDR3 is 16 amino acids long. CDR3 region: CASRNGAGRRSYEQYF. The CDR3 DNA reads as TGTGCCAGCCGCAACGGAGCGGGACGCCGCTCCTACGAGCAGTACTTC.

V gene TRBV10-3 combines with J gene TRBJ2-7; TRBD2 aligns across 8 bases. The CDR3 is made up of 12 amino acids. Germline V lookup: CDR1 ENHRY, CDR2 SYGVKD. Losses at the gene ends were 11 bases for V and 2 bases for J; bases not matched to a gene: 5. The CDR3 here is CAAGLAAYEQYF. The CDR3 DNA reads as TGTGCCGCAGGACTAGCAGCCTACGAGCAGTACTTC.

V is TRBV4-2 and J is TRBJ2-1, with a possible D match to TRBD2 (5 bases). The germline V gene encodes CDR1 LGHNA and CDR2 YNFKEQ. The CDR3 is made up of 16 amino acids. V lost 0 bases to trimming and J lost 0 bases, with 9 bases between them. The CDR3 loop reads CASSQELGSSYNEQFF. CDR3 sequence (DNA): TGTGCCAGCAGCCAAGAGTTAGGGAGCTCCTACAATGAGCAGTTCTTC.